This T cell receptor beta chain originates from a study of T-cell reconstitution after alpha-beta-depleted transplantation in children. The J segment lost 1 base and the V segment lost 2 bases, leaving 3 bases of the junction unmatched. This CDR3 contains 15 residues. In germline, CDR1 is SGHRS, CDR2 YFSETQ. This clonotype was counted ten times or more. A TCRbeta library incorporating unique molecular identifiers was prepared. TCRdb re-called the PCR reads with MiXCR, one entry per CDR3 protein. The profile covers roughly 190,000 distinct CDR3 sequences, with roughly 15% appearing a single time and roughly an eighth taken by the ten largest.

Here the sequenced sample was PBMCs from the stem cell graft donor, taken from the stem cell graft. The chain uses TRBV5-1 and TRBJ2-1; 7 nucleotides align to TRBD1. This TCR came from a human donor who donated a stem cell graft to a child with acute lymphoblastic leukemia. CDR3 nucleotide sequence: TGCGCCAGCAGCTTAGGACAGGTATCCTACAATGAGCAGTTCTTC. Its translation: CASSLGQVSYNEQFF.